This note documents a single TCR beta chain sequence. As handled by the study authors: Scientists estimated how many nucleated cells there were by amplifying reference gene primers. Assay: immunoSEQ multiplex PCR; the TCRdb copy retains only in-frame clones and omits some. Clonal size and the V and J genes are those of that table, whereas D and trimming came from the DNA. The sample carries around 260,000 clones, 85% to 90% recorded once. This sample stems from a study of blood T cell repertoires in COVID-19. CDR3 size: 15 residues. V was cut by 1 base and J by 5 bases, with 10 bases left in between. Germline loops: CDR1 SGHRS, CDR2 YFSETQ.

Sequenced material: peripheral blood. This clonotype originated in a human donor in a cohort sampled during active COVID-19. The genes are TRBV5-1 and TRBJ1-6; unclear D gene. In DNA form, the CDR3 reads TGCGCCAGCAGCTTGTCGGCGGCGGATAATTCACCCCTCCACTTT. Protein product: CASSLSAADNSPLHF.